Listed below are T cell receptor beta chains from one sample, sequenced in a study of blood T cell repertoires in COVID-19. Libraries were prepared by immunoSEQ multiplex PCR; TCRdb keeps only in-frame clonotypes and omits some of them. The data hold 280,000 or so clones, with around 86% observed a single time. Sequencing input: peripheral blood. Receptors originate from a human donor in a cohort sampled during active COVID-19. CDR3s include the opening cysteine and the closing phenylalanine or tryptophan. The order of the fields is V gene, J gene, clone size, D gene, CDR3 protein, CDR3 DNA. A D gene is named only where the DNA matches it firmly. Rows may omit the clone size; those that give it use once, few, many or a size class.

TRBV24-1,TRBJ2-1,NA,TRBD2,CATSPQISGSGNEQFF,TGTGCCACCAGTCCCCAAATTAGCGGGAGTGGCAATGAGCAGTTCTTC
TRBV7-6,TRBJ2-3,NA,TRBD2,CASSPATSADTQYF,TGTGCCAGCAGCCCAGCGACTAGCGCAGATACGCAGTATTTT
TRBV2,TRBJ2-1,NA,NA,CASTKGRVLENEQFF,TGTGCCAGCACTAAAGGGCGGGTTCTTGAAAATGAGCAGTTCTTC
TRBV5-5,TRBJ2-5,NA,NA,CASSLAGRGETQYF,TGTGCCAGCAGCTTGGCGGGTAGAGGGGAGACCCAGTACTTC
TRBV5-1,TRBJ1-2,NA,NA,CASSPPETDGYTF,TGCGCCAGCAGCCCCCCGGAGACGGATGGCTACACCTTC
TRBV7-6,TRBJ2-6,NA,TRBD2,CASSLVLAVSGANVLTF,TGTGCCAGCAGCTTAGTACTAGCGGTCTCTGGGGCCAACGTCCTGACTTTC
TRBV5-4,TRBJ1-3,NA,NA,CASSAAPGYSGNTIYF,TGTGCCAGCTCTGCTGCCCCGGGGTACTCTGGAAACACCATATATTTT
TRBV6-5,TRBJ1-4,NA,TRBD1,CASSRDRGRGEKLFF,TGTGCCAGCAGTAGGGACAGGGGGCGAGGTGAAAAACTGTTTTTT
TRBV10-3,TRBJ2-1,NA,TRBD2,CAISLKRELEQFF,TGTGCCATCAGTCTCAAGCGGGAGTTGGAGCAGTTCTTC
TRBV28,TRBJ1-1,NA,NA,CASSGRQNTEAFF,TGTGCCAGCAGTGGCCGACAGAACACTGAAGCTTTCTTT
TRBV28,TRBJ2-7,NA,TRBD2,CASKGITSGSYEQYF,TGTGCCAGCAAAGGTATAACTAGCGGGAGCTACGAGCAGTACTTC
TRBV5-1,TRBJ2-7,NA,NA,CASSLDRYSYEQYF,TGCGCCAGCAGCTTGGATCGGTACTCCTACGAGCAGTACTTC
TRBV3-1/TRBV3-2,TRBJ2-5,NA,NA,CASSLPSGTQYF,TGTGCCAGCAGCCTCCCCTCCGGGACCCAGTACTTC
TRBV19,TRBJ2-3,NA,TRBD2,CASSGGGLAGATDTQYF,TGTGCCAGTAGCGGGGGGGGCCTAGCGGGAGCTACAGATACGCAGTATTTT
TRBV2,TRBJ2-1,NA,NA,CASSESGSYNEQFF,TGTGCCAGCAGTGAATCGGGCTCCTACAATGAGCAGTTCTTC
TRBV5-8,TRBJ2-5,NA,TRBD2,CASASGRAGETQYF,TGTGCCAGCGCTAGCGGGAGGGCCGGAGAGACCCAGTACTTC
TRBV3-1/TRBV3-2,TRBJ1-6,NA,NA,CASSRRGHWERVSPLHF,TGTGCCAGCAGCCGGAGGGGCCATTGGGAAAGGGTATCCCCCCTCCACTTT
TRBV5-4,TRBJ2-5,NA,TRBD2,CATRRGLGGETQYF,TGTGCCACGCGGCGGGGACTAGGTGGAGAGACCCAGTACTTC
TRBV19,TRBJ1-1,NA,NA,CASMVTGKKAFF,TGTGCCAGTATGGTAACAGGAAAAAAAGCTTTCTTT
TRBV3-1/TRBV3-2,TRBJ1-6,once,NA,CASSQGGRGSPLHF,TGTGCCAGCAGCCAAGGGGGGCGAGGGTCACCCCTCCACTTT
TRBV28,TRBJ1-5,NA,TRBD1,CASNGQGAPTDQPQHF,TGTGCCAGCAACGGACAGGGGGCGCCTACGGATCAGCCCCAGCATTTT
TRBV11-2,TRBJ2-7,NA,NA,CASSRRAGYEQYF,TGTGCCAGCAGCCGGAGGGCCGGGTACGAGCAGTACTTC
TRBV6-6,TRBJ2-7,NA,NA,CASRPIGGPSYEQYF,TGTGCCAGCAGGCCGATTGGCGGCCCCTCCTACGAGCAGTACTTC
TRBV28,TRBJ2-4,NA,NA,CASSFPGQLAKNIQYF,TGTGCCAGCAGTTTCCCGGGACAACTGGCCAAAAACATTCAGTACTTC
TRBV27,TRBJ2-3,NA,TRBD2,CASALLAGGLATSTDTQYF,TGTGCCAGTGCCTTACTAGCGGGAGGGCTGGCGACGAGCACAGATACGCAGTATTTT
TRBV6-1,TRBJ2-7,NA,NA,CASSEAVAPTYEQYF,TGTGCCAGCAGTGAAGCGGTAGCGCCAACCTACGAGCAGTACTTC
TRBV5-1,TRBJ2-1,few,TRBD2,CASSLATSGRAAGNNEQFF,TGCGCCAGCAGCTTAGCGACTAGCGGGAGGGCGGCGGGTAACAATGAGCAGTTCTTC
TRBV7-9,TRBJ2-1,NA,TRBD1,CASRGQELINEQFF,TGTGCCAGCAGAGGACAGGAGCTAATCAATGAGCAGTTCTTC
TRBV7-6,TRBJ2-1,NA,TRBD2,CASSLGTRGYNEQFF,TGTGCCAGCAGCTTAGGGACTAGGGGCTACAATGAGCAGTTCTTC
TRBV2,TRBJ2-1,NA,TRBD2,CASVSGLEVNEQFF,TGTGCCAGCGTATCGGGACTAGAAGTTAATGAGCAGTTCTTC
TRBV25-1,TRBJ2-2,few,NA,CASSESFGVTGELFF,TGTGCCAGCAGTGAATCGTTCGGGGTCACCGGGGAGCTGTTTTTT
TRBV3-1/TRBV3-2,TRBJ2-1,NA,NA,CASSPSGLGEQFF,TGTGCCAGCAGCCCTTCGGGACTCGGTGAGCAGTTCTTC
TRBV9,TRBJ1-4,NA,TRBD1,CASSALTGGQVNEKLFF,TGTGCCAGCAGCGCGTTAACAGGGGGCCAAGTTAATGAAAAACTGTTTTTT
TRBV27,TRBJ2-1,NA,TRBD2,CASSFPTSGRVNEQFF,TGTGCCAGCAGTTTCCCGACTAGCGGGAGGGTCAATGAGCAGTTCTTC
TRBV3-1/TRBV3-2,TRBJ2-1,NA,NA,CASSLPRALPSEQFF,TGTGCCAGCAGCCTCCCCCGCGCCCTACCGAGTGAGCAGTTCTTC
TRBV2,TRBJ1-5,few,NA,CASSGDNQPQHF,TGTGCCAGCAGCGGGGACAATCAGCCCCAGCATTTT
TRBV27,TRBJ2-1,NA,NA,CASSFASSYNEQFF,TGTGCCAGCAGTTTCGCGAGCTCCTACAATGAGCAGTTCTTC
TRBV9,TRBJ2-7,NA,TRBD2,CASSPAGGRGYEQYF,TGTGCCAGCAGCCCGGCGGGGGGCAGGGGATACGAGCAGTACTTC
TRBV6-2/TRBV6-3,TRBJ1-2,NA,TRBD1,CASSPDRGIPNYGYTF,TGTGCCAGCAGTCCAGACAGGGGGATCCCTAACTATGGCTACACCTTC
TRBV28,TRBJ1-3,many,TRBD1,CASSLGQGGNTIYF,TGTGCCAGCAGTTTAGGACAGGGAGGAAACACCATATATTTT
TRBV27,TRBJ2-3,once,TRBD2,CASRLAGGQSDTQYF,TGTGCCAGCAGGTTAGCGGGAGGGCAGTCAGATACGCAGTATTTT
TRBV7-2,TRBJ2-5,NA,NA,CASSLSRETQYF,TGTGCCAGCAGCTTAAGTCGGGAGACCCAGTACTTC
TRBV5-1,TRBJ2-2,NA,NA,CASSEDSPNTGELFF,TGCGCCAGCAGCGAGGACAGCCCGAACACCGGGGAGCTGTTTTTT
TRBV9,TRBJ2-1,NA,TRBD2,CASSSGLGSYNEQFF,TGTGCCAGCAGTTCTGGACTAGGCTCCTACAATGAGCAGTTCTTC
TRBV29-1,TRBJ1-1,medium-sized,NA,CGQTTQGYTEAFF,TGCGGCCAGACTACTCAGGGGTACACTGAAGCTTTCTTT
TRBV4-1,TRBJ2-1,NA,TRBD2,CASSQTGTSGFNEQFF,TGCGCCAGCAGCCAAACCGGGACTAGCGGGTTCAATGAGCAGTTCTTC
TRBV7-6,TRBJ2-4,once,NA,CASSLGTGLGGPGKNIQYF,TGTGCCAGCAGCTTGGGGACAGGTTTGGGAGGGCCGGGCAAAAACATTCAGTACTTC
TRBV10-3,TRBJ2-7,NA,TRBD1,CATAGQGAYEQYF,TGTGCCACCGCGGGACAGGGGGCCTACGAGCAGTACTTC
TRBV6-1,TRBJ1-5,NA,TRBD1,CASSEPGGTYTLNQPQHF,TGTGCCAGCAGTGAGCCAGGGGGAACATACACTTTAAATCAGCCCCAGCATTTT
TRBV19,TRBJ2-7,NA,NA,CASNTNRQTGEQYF,TGTGCCAGTAATACGAACCGACAGACCGGCGAGCAGTACTTC